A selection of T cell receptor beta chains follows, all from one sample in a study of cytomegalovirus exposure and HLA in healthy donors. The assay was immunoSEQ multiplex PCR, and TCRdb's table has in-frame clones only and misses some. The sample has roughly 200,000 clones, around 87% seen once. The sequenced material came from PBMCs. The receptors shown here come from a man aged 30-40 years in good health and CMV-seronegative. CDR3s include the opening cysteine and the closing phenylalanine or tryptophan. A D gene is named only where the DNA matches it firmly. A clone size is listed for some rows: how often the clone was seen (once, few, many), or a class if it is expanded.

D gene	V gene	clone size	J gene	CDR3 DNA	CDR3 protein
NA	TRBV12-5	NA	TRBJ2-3	TGTGCTAGTGGTTTGTTAACCCCCAGGGCCGCTAGCACAGATACGCAGTATTTT	CASGLLTPRAASTDTQYF
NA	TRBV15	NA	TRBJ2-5	TGTGCCACCAGCGCAACGGGACTCCTTGGGGAGACCCAGTACTTC	CATSATGLLGETQYF
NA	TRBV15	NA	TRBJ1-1	TGTGCCACCAGCAGAGAAGCAGGGCGGGAAGCTTTCTTT	CATSREAGREAFF
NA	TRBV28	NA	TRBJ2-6	TGTGCCAGCAGCACAGGGGGGGAGGGTGGGGCCAACGTCCTGACTTTC	CASSTGGEGGANVLTF
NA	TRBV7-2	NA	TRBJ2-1	TGTGCCAGCAGCTTAAACGAAGGTCGCCGACTAATGGTGCAGTTCTTC	CASSLNEGRRLMVQFF
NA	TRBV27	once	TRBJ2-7	TGTGCCAGCAGTTTGGTCAGTTCCTACGAGCAGTACTTC	CASSLVSSYEQYF
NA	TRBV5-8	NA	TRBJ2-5	TGTGCCAGCAGCCCCCGGGACCAAGAGACCCAGTACTTC	CASSPRDQETQYF
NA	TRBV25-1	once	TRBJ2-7	TGTGCCAGCAACCCCCCCGGGTCCGACGAGCAGTACTTC	CASNPPGSDEQYF
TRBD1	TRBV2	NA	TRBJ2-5	TGTGCCAGCAGTGAAGCGGACAGGGGGCGGCAGGAGACCCAGTACTTC	CASSEADRGRQETQYF
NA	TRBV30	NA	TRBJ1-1	TGTGCCTGGAGCAACGAGGTAGGCACTGAAGCTTTCTTT	CAWSNEVGTEAFF
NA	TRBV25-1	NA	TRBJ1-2	TGTGCCAGCAGTCAGGGTCCCTATGGCTACACCTTC	CASSQGPYGYTF
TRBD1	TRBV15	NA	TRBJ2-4	TGTGCCATTCGAGACTGGGACAGGGGAGATGTGGCCATTCAGTACTTC	CAIRDWDRGDVAIQYF
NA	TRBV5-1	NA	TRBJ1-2	TGCGCCAGCAGCTTACAACAGGGATACTATGGCTACACCTTC	CASSLQQGYYGYTF
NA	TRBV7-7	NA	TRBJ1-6	TGTGCTAGCAGCTTAGAATTTAGCTCACCCCTCCACTTT	CASSLEFSSPLHF
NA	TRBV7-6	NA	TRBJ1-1	TGTGCCAGCAGCCCCCGAGAGCATGGGAACACTGAAGCTTTCTTT	CASSPREHGNTEAFF
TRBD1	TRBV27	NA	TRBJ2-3	TGTGCCACCGGACAGGGCCTGGAGAGCACAGATACGCAGTATTTT	CATGQGLESTDTQYF
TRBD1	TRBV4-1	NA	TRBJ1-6	TGCGCCAGCAGCCGGGCCGGGACAGCTAATTCACCCCTCCACTTT	CASSRAGTANSPLHF
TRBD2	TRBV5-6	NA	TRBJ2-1	TGTGCCAGCACCCACCGAGCGGGAGAACCCAATGAGCAGTTCTTC	CASTHRAGEPNEQFF
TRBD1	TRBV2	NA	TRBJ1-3	TGTGCCAGCAGTCTACCAGGGACAGGGAGAAACACCATATATTTT	CASSLPGTGRNTIYF
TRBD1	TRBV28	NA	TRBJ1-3	TGTGCCAGCATCGCCCCGGAGGGACAGGGGGGAAACACCATATATTTT	CASIAPEGQGGNTIYF
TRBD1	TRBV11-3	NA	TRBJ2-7	TGTGCCAGCAACTCCTCTCCGGGGACAGGGGGCGCGTACGAGCAGTACTTC	CASNSSPGTGGAYEQYF
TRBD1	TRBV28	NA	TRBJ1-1	TGTGCCAGCAGGCGACAGGGGAGCCGGACTGAAGCTTTCTTT	CASRRQGSRTEAFF
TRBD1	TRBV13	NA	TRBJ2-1	TGTGCCAGCACCAGACAGGGGACCTACAATGAGCAGTTCTTC	CASTRQGTYNEQFF
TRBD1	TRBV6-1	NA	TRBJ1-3	TGTGCCAGCAGTGTAACCGGGACAGGGCGCCGCTCTGGAAACACCATATATTTT	CASSVTGTGRRSGNTIYF
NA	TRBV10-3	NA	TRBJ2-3	TGTGCCATCAAGTACGGGAGAGGCACAGATACGCAGTATTTT	CAIKYGRGTDTQYF
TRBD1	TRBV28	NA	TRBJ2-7	TGTGCCAGCAGTTTTGTCGGGACAGGGACCTACGAGCAGTACTTC	CASSFVGTGTYEQYF
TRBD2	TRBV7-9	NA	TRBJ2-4	TGTGCCAGCAGCCGGGGGGGTTTGGACATTCAGTACTTC	CASSRGGLDIQYF
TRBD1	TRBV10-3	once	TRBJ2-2	TGTGCCATCAGTGACTGGGGACAGGGCCGGTTTAGCACCGGGGAGCTGTTTTTT	CAISDWGQGRFSTGELFF
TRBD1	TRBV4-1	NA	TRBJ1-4	TGCGCCAGCAGCCGGGACAGGAATAATGAAAAACTGTTTTTT	CASSRDRNNEKLFF
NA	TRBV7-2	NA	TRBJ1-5	TGTGCCAGCAGCTTAGGCAGGGAACAGCCCCAGCATTTT	CASSLGREQPQHF
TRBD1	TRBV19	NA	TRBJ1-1	TGTGCCACCGGGACAGGGTGGAACACTGAAGCTTTCTTT	CATGTGWNTEAFF
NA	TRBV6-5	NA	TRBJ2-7	TGTGCCAGCAGCTCCGGGACATACTACGAGCAGTACTTC	CASSSGTYYEQYF
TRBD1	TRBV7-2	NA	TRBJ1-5	TGTGCCAGCAGCCAAAGACAGGGGGCCCAGCCCCAGCATTTT	CASSQRQGAQPQHF
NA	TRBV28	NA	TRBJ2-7	TGTGCCAGCAGTTTGGGGCCCAGCGAGCAGTACTTC	CASSLGPSEQYF
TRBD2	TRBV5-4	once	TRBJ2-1	TGTGCCAGCAGCCTAGGACTAGGAGGGATGGAGCAGTTCTTC	CASSLGLGGMEQFF
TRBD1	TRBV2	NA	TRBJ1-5	TGTGCCAGCAGTGGGCAGGGGACAGACAATCAGCCCCAGCATTTT	CASSGQGTDNQPQHF
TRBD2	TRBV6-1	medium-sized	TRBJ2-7	TGTGCCAGCAGTGAAGCTCAAGCGGGAGCCCACGAGCAGTACTTC	CASSEAQAGAHEQYF
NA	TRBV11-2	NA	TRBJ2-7	TGTGCCAGCAGCTTAGTGGGCAGCTCCTACGAGCAGTACTTC	CASSLVGSSYEQYF
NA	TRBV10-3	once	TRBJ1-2	TGTGCCATCAGACCCGACACCACAGCTAACTATGGCTACACCTTC	CAIRPDTTANYGYTF
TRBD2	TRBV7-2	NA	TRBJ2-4	TGTGCCAGCAGCTTGTGGAGAGCGGGGGGGCATCGCAAAAACATTCAGTACTTC	CASSLWRAGGHRKNIQYF
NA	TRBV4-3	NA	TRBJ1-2	TGCGCCAGCAGCCAAGAAACAGGACGCCGCTACACCTTC	CASSQETGRRYTF
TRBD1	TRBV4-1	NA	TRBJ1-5	TGCGCCAGCAGCCAAGAATTCACAGGGGCTAGCAATCAGCCCCAGCATTTT	CASSQEFTGASNQPQHF
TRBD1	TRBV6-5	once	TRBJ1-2	TGTGCCAGCAGTTACTCGACCCACGGGACAGGGTATGGCTACACCTTC	CASSYSTHGTGYGYTF
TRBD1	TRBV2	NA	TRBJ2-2	TGTGCCAGCAGTGTGGGACAGCCGAACACCGGGGAGCTGTTTTTT	CASSVGQPNTGELFF
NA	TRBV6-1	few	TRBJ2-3	TGTGCCAGCAGTGAAGAGGCTAGCCTCGCAGATACGCAGTATTTT	CASSEEASLADTQYF
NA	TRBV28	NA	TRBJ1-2	TGTGCCAGCAGCAAGGGACAAGACGATGTTGGGCGGGATGGCTACACCTTC	CASSKGQDDVGRDGYTF
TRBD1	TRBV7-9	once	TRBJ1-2	TGTGCCAGCAGCTCGGACAGGGGGAATGGCTACACCTTC	CASSSDRGNGYTF
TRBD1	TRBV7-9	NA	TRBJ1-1	TGTGCCAGCAGCTTAACCGGGACAGGGAACACTGAAGCTTTCTTT	CASSLTGTGNTEAFF
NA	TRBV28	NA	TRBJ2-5	TGTGCCAGCAGTCGTGGGGCAGGGATTCAAGAGACCCAGTACTTC	CASSRGAGIQETQYF